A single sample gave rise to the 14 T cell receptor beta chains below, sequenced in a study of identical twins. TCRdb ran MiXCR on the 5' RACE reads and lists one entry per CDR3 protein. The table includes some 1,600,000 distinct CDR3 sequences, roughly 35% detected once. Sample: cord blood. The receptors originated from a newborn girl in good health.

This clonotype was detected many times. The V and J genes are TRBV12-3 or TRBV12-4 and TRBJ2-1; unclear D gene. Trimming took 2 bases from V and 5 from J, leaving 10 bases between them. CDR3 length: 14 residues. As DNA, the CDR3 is TGTGCCAGCAGTTTACGACGCCCCAACAATGAGCAGTTCTTC. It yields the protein CASSLRRPNNEQFF.

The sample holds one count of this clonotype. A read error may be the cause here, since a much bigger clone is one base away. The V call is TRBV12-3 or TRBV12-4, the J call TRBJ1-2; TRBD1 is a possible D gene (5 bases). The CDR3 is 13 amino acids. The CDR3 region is CAGSLGDGYGYTF. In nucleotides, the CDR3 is TGTGCCGGCAGTTTAGGGGACGGGTATGGCTACACCTTC.

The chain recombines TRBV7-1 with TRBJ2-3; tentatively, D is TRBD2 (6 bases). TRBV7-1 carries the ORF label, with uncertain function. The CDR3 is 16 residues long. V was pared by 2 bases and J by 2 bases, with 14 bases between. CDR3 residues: CASSSRRARITDTQYF. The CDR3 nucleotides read TGTGCCAGCAGCTCAAGGAGGGCTAGGATCACAGATACGCAGTATTTT.

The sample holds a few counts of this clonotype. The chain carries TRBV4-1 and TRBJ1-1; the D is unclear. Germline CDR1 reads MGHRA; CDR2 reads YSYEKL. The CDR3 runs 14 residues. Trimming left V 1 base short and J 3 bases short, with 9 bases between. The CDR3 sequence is CASSQGPGYTEAFF. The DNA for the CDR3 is TGCGCCAGCAGCCAAGGACCGGGGTACACTGAAGCTTTCTTT.

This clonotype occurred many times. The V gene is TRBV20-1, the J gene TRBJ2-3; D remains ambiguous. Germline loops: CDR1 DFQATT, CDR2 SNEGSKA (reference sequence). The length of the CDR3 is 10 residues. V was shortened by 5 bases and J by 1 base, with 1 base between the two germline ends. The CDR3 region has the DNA TGCAGTGCTGGCACAGATACGCAGTATTTT. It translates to CSAGTDTQYF.

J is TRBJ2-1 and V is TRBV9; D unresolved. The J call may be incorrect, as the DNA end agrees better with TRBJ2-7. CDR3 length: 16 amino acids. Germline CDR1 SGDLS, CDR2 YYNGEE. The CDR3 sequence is CASSTEGPSSYNEQYF. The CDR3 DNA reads TGTGCCAGCAGCACCGAAGGACCGAGCTCCTACAATGAGCAGTACTTC.

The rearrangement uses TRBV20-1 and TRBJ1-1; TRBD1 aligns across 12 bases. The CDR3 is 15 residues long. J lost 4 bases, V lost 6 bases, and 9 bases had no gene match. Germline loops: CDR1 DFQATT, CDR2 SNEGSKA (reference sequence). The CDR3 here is CSATFPGQGATEAFF. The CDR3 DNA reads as TGCAGTGCAACTTTTCCGGGACAGGGGGCCACTGAAGCTTTCTTT.

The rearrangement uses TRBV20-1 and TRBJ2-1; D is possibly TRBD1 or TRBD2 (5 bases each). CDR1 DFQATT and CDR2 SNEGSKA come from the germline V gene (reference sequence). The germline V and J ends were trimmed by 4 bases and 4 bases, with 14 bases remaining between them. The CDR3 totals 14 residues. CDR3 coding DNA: TGCAGTGCTATGCCCCTGGGGGAATACAATGAGCAGTTCTTC. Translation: CSAMPLGEYNEQFF.

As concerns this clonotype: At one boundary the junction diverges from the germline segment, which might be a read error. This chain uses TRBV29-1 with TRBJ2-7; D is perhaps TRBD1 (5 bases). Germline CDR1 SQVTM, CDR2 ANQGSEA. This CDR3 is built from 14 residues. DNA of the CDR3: TGCAGCGTTCTAACAGGTTTCCTTTTCCACGAGCGGTACTTC. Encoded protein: CSVLTGFLFHERYF.

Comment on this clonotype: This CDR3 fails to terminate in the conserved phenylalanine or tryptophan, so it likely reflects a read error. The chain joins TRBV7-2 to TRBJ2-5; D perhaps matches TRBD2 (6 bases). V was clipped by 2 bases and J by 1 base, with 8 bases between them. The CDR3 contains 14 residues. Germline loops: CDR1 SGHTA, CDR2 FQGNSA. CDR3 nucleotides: TGTGCCAGCAGCTTAAGGCGGGGCCAAGAGACCCAGTACTTG. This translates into CASSLRRGQETQYL.

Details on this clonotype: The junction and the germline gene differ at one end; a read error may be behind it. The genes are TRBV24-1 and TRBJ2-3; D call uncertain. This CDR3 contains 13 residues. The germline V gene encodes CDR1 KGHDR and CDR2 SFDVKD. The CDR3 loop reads CATSPPARDTQYF. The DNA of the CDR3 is TGTGCCACCAGTCCACCCGCCCGAGATACGCAATATTTT.

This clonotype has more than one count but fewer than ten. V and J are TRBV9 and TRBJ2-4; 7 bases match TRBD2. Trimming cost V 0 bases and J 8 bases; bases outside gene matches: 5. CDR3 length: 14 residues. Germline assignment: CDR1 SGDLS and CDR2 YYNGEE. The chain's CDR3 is CASSVEAGRDIQYF. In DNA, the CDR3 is TGTGCCAGCAGCGTAGAAGCGGGGAGGGACATTCAGTACTTC. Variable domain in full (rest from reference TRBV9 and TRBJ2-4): DSGVTQTPKHLITATGQRVTLRCSPRSGDLSVYWYQQSLDQGLQFLIQYYNGEERAKGNILERFSAQQFPDLHSELNLSSLELGDSALYFCASSVEAGRDIQYFGAGTRLSVL.

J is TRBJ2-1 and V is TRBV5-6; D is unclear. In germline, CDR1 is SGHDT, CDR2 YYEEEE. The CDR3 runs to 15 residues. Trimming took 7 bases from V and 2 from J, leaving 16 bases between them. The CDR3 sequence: CASSVVAPAYNEQFF. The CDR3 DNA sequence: TGTGCCAGCTCAGTGGTGGCTCCAGCCTACAATGAGCAGTTCTTC.

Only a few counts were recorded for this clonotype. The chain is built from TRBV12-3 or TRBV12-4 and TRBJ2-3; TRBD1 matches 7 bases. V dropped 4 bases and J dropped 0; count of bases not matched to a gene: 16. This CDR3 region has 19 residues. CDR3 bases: TGTGCCAGCAGTTCTTGGGCCAGGGGGAGAGCGACTAGCACAGATACGCAGTATTTT. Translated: CASSSWARGRATSTDTQYF.